This T cell receptor beta chain was captured by sequencing in a study of naive and memory T cell subsets. The V end was cut by 4 bases, the J end by 8 bases, with 17 bases between. The CDR3 consists of 15 residues. Alpha and beta libraries were amplified separately from the second PCR onward. Overnight CMV lysate stimulation of fresh PBMCs defined donor CMV status by CD4+ IFNgamma. Ten or more counts support this clonotype. Its target is not known. An equimolar mix of two oligonucleotides served as the beta constant-region primer for TRBC1 and TRBC2. Four rounds of PCR amplified the ligated cDNA using nested alpha and beta constant-region primers plus SP2. TCRdb reanalysed the UMI-ligation and nested PCR reads using MiXCR and keeps one entry per CDR3 protein. The sample carries approximately 82,000 distinct CDR3 sequences, approximately 6.5% recorded once. General study results and limits: In CD4 and CD8 cells, diversity dropped from naive through EMRA.

Sequenced: central memory CD4+ T cells from blood. V usage is TRBV12-3 or TRBV12-4 and J usage is TRBJ1-4; D is possibly TRBD1 (6 bases). The sequence came from a human donor in good health. The CDR3 region has the DNA TGTGCCAGCAGTTCTCAGGGGCCTCCCGGCGAAAAACTGTTTTTT. Translating it yields CASSSQGPPGEKLFF.